The 19 T cell receptor beta chains given below trace back to one sample, sequenced in a study of T cells in Graves' hyperthyroidism and ophthalmopathy. Researchers amplified the TCR beta CDR3 regions from RNA transcripts. When the TCR CDR3 underwent first-round RT-PCR, the HTBI primer set was used. MiXCR, applied by TCRdb to the multiplex PCR reads, yields one record per CDR3 protein. This table holds some 400,000 distinct CDR3 sequences, approximately 15% found once. The material sequenced was blood. All receptors come from a woman aged 55-70 years with Graves' hyperthyroidism.

This clonotype was recorded at least ten times. The rearrangement links TRBV27 to TRBJ2-3; D is perhaps TRBD1 (7 bases). The CDR3 has 15 residues. Germline lookup yields CDR1 MNHEY and CDR2 SMNVEV (reference sequence). V lost 3 bases to trimming and J lost 4 bases, with 14 bases between them. The CDR3 bases are TGTGCCAGCAGTTTCGGAGGGGGCAACGCAGATACGCAGTATTTT. This translates into CASSFGGGNADTQYF.

This clonotype has only a few counts. The gene calls are TRBV4-1 and TRBJ2-3, with 7 bases aligning to TRBD2. There are 17 residues in the CDR3. V lost 4 bases and J lost 4; bases outside the gene matches: 14. CDR1 and CDR2 (germline): MGHRA, YSYEKL. The CDR3: CASSPLLLGAGPDTQYF. For the CDR3, the DNA is TGCGCCAGCAGCCCCCTCCTCTTGGGAGCGGGGCCAGATACGCAGTATTTT.

This clonotype has a count of ten or more. This chain joins TRBV5-1 and TRBJ1-1; the D is unclear. The germline CDR1 and CDR2 sequences are SGHRS and YFSETQ. V lost 4 bases and J lost 4, with 14 bases in between. CDR3 length equals 14 residues. CDR3 coding DNA: TGCGCCAGCAGCCCCCGAAGGGTGGGCACTGAAGCTTTCTTT. It specifies CASSPRRVGTEAFF.

This clonotype has just a few counts. The CDR3 is CASSPDKGEYGYTF. The CDR3 DNA is TGCGCCAGCAGCCCGGACAAGGGGGAGTATGGCTACACCTTC. The V gene is TRBV5-1, the J gene TRBJ1-2, with D possibly being TRBD1 (6 bases). The CDR3 has 14 residues. The germline V gene encodes CDR1 SGHRS and CDR2 YFSETQ. Deletions cut 4 bases from V and 5 bases from J, with 15 bases between.

This clonotype has a count of ten or more. The chain uses TRBV10-3 and TRBJ2-1; TRBD2 agrees at 12 bases. The V gene's germline CDR1 is ENHRY and CDR2 SYGVKD. CDR3 size: 16 residues. V trimming: 2 bases; J trimming: 7 bases; junction bases outside the gene matches: 6. The CDR3 bases are TGTGCCATCAGTGAGGAACTAGCGGGAGGTCAGAATGAGCAGTTCTTC. This gives the protein CAISEELAGGQNEQFF.

This clonotype has only a few counts. The rearrangement joins TRBV6-2 or TRBV6-3 to TRBJ2-3; TRBD2 matches at 7 bases. Trimming at V came to 7 bases and at J to 2 bases, leaving 9 bases not matched to a gene. This CDR3 contains 15 residues. The germline CDR1 and CDR2 sequences are MNHEY and SVGEGT. CDR3 residues: CASTDLGRATDTQYF. In nucleotides, the CDR3 is TGTGCCAGCACCGACTTGGGGAGGGCCACAGATACGCAGTATTTT.

This clonotype was counted ten times or more. This chain connects TRBV20-1 to TRBJ1-1, with D perhaps TRBD1 (6 bases). The length of the CDR3 is 15 residues. V was cut by 4 bases and J by 3 bases, with 18 bases left in between. The germline V gene has CDR1 DFQATT and CDR2 SNEGSKA (reference sequence). CDR3 coding DNA: TGCAGTGCTACACCCCCCGGACAGTTGGACACTGAAGCTTTCTTT. It is translated as CSATPPGQLDTEAFF.

In its sample, this clonotype was seen a few times. The V gene is TRBV5-1, the J gene TRBJ2-7; 7 nucleotides align to TRBD2. Germline V CDR1 and CDR2: SGHRS, YFSETQ. The V gene end was trimmed by 0 bases and the J gene end by 0 bases; junction bases not matched to a gene: 15. The CDR3 totals 19 residues. CDR3 residues: CASSLGAGGFSGRSYEQYF. CDR3 in DNA: TGCGCCAGCAGCTTGGGGGCCGGGGGGTTTAGCGGACGCTCCTACGAGCAGTACTTC.

This clonotype was found many times. The rearrangement joins TRBV11-2 to TRBJ2-3; D might be TRBD1 or TRBD2, each matching 5 bases. V was trimmed by 5 bases and J by 5 bases, leaving 14 bases between them. From germline, CDR1 is SGHAT and CDR2 FQNNGV. The CDR3 runs to 14 residues. As DNA, the CDR3 is TGTGCCAGCAGCCCCCCGAGTGGGGGAGATACGCAGTATTTT. Protein product: CASSPPSGGDTQYF.

This clonotype has ten or more counts. The chain uses TRBV24-1 and TRBJ1-1; tentatively, D is TRBD1 (5 bases). Germline V gives CDR1 KGHDR, CDR2 SFDVKD. This CDR3 comprises 12 residues. The V end lost 4 bases, the J end lost 11 bases, and 13 bases lay between the germline ends. CDR3 region: CATSDRQTRAFF. Here the CDR3 DNA reads TGTGCCACCAGTGACCGACAGACCAGGGCTTTCTTT.

The CDR3 spells CASKAAVTQYF. DNA for the CDR3: TGTGCCAGCAAGGCTGCCGTGACCCAGTACTTC. The chain recombines TRBV6-1 with TRBJ2-5; D is unresolved. V lost 7 bases to trimming and J lost 7 bases, with 10 bases between them. Germline CDR1 is MNHNS and CDR2 is SASEGT. The CDR3 consists of 11 residues.

This clonotype was counted a single time. The chain is built from TRBV19 and TRBJ2-3; D is tentatively TRBD1 or TRBD2 (5 bases each). The germline CDR1 and CDR2 sequences are LNHDA and SQIVND (reference sequence). This CDR3 spans 14 amino acids. V lost 5 bases and J lost 5, with 14 bases in between. DNA of the CDR3: TGTGCCAGTAGTCAGCAGACTGGGGGAGATACGCAGTATTTT. It yields the protein CASSQQTGGDTQYF. The full variable domain, rest sourced from reference TRBV19 and TRBJ2-3, is DGGITQSPKYLFRKEGQNVTLSCEQNLNHDAMYWYRQDPGQGLRLIYYSQIVNDFQKGDIAEGYSVSREKKESFPLTVTSAQKNPTAFYLCASSQQTGGDTQYFGPGTRLTVL.

Of note for this clonotype: At one end the junction does not follow the germline gene, possibly because of a read error. The chain joins TRBV5-4 to TRBJ2-5, with a tentative D call TRBD2 (6 bases). Germline V lookup: CDR1 SGHNT, CDR2 YYREEE (reference sequence). This CDR3 spans 13 amino acids. The CDR3 bases are TGTGCCAGCAGCTTCGGGACTCCAGAGTCCCAGTACTTC. Amino acids: CASSFGTPESQYF. Combining the CDR3 with reference TRBV5-4 and TRBJ2-5 gives the whole variable domain ETGVTQSPTHLIKTRGQQVTLRCSSQSGHNTVSWYQQALGQGPQFIFQYYREEENGRGNFPPRFSGLQFPNYSSELNVNALELDDSALYLCASSFGTPESQYFGPGTRLLVL.

This clonotype showed up many times. The chain uses TRBV29-1 and TRBJ2-1; D is perhaps TRBD2 (5 bases). The ends were cut back, 5 bases at V and 10 bases at J, with 18 bases in the middle. The V gene's germline CDR1 is SQVTM and CDR2 ANQGSEA. This CDR3 has 13 amino acids. The CDR3: CSVRTLAFSEQFF. CDR3 in DNA: TGCAGCGTTAGAACTCTAGCTTTTAGCGAGCAGTTCTTC.

This clonotype was recorded many times. This chain connects TRBV2 to TRBJ2-7; 10 bases are shared with TRBD2. V was clipped by 1 base and J by 7 bases; unmatched bases: 10. The CDR3 runs 16 residues. Germline-derived CDR1 and CDR2 are SNHLY and FYNNEI. Written as DNA, the CDR3 is TGTGCCAGCAGTGAAGTTGGGCTAGCGGGAGTACGGGAGCAGTACTTC. It is translated as CASSEVGLAGVREQYF.

This clonotype was observed at least ten times. J is TRBJ2-7 and V is TRBV28; 7 bases match TRBD1. Germline V gene lookup returns CDR1 MDHEN and CDR2 SYDVKM. There are 15 residues in the CDR3. V shed 2 bases and J 2 bases; nucleotides not matched to a gene: 6. CDR3 in DNA: TGTGCCAGCAGTTTAGGGCGGCAGGGGGCCTACGAGCAGTACTTC. Amino acids: CASSLGRQGAYEQYF.

In nucleotides, the CDR3 is TGTGCCAGCAGCCAAGACCCCCAGGGGCTCACCGGGGAGCTGTTTTTT. Protein sequence: CASSQDPQGLTGELFF. V gene TRBV4-2 combines with J gene TRBJ2-2; TRBD1 is a possible D gene (6 bases). V dropped 0 bases and J dropped 4 bases, with 12 bases sitting between them. This CDR3 comprises 16 residues. From germline, CDR1 is LGHNA and CDR2 YNFKEQ.

This clonotype has just a few counts. The chain links TRBV12-3 or TRBV12-4 to TRBJ2-7; D perhaps matches TRBD2 (5 bases). This CDR3 is built from 14 residues. Trimming stripped 3 bases from V and 0 bases from J, with 9 bases between. The CDR3 nucleotides are TGTGCCAGCAGTTTGATGCGGGCCTCCTACGAGCAGTACTTC. It is translated as CASSLMRASYEQYF.

This clonotype was found many times. The V and J genes are TRBV12-3 or TRBV12-4 and TRBJ1-4, with 8 bases that match TRBD1. V lost 3 bases to trimming and J lost 8 bases; unmatched junction nucleotides: 11. The CDR3 length is 16 residues. The chain's CDR3 is CASSFRQGALDEKLFF. CDR3 nucleotides: TGTGCCAGCAGTTTTCGGCAGGGGGCGCTTGACGAAAAACTGTTTTTT.